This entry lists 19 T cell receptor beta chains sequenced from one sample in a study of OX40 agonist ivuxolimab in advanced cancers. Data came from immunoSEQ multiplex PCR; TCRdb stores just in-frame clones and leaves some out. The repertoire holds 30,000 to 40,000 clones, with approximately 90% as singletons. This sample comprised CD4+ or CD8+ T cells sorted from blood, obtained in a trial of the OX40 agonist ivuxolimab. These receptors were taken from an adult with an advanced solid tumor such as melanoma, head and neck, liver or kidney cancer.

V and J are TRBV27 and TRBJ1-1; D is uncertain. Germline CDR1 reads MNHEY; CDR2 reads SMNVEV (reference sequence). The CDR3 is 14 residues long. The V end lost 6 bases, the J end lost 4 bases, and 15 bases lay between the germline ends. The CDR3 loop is CASSQLVVGTEAFF. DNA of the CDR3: TGTGCCAGCAGCCAACTAGTGGTTGGCACTGAAGCTTTCTTT.

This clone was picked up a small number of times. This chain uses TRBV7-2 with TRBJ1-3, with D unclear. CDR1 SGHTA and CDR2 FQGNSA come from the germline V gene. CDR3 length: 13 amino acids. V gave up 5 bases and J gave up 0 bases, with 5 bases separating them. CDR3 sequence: CASSADSGNTIYF. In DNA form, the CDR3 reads TGTGCCAGCAGCGCTGACTCTGGAAACACCATATATTTT.

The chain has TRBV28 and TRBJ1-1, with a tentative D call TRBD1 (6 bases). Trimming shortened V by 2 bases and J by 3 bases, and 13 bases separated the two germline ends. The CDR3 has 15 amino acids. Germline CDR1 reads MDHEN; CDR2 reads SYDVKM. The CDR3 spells CASSLVQGPDTEAFF. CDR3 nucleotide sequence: TGTGCCAGCAGTTTAGTCCAGGGGCCCGACACTGAAGCTTTCTTT.

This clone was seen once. CDR3 loop: CASSLSETQYF. The DNA of the CDR3 is TGTGCCAGCAGCCTGTCGGAGACCCAGTACTTC. The chain uses TRBV5-4 and TRBJ2-5, with D unresolved. Trimming cost V 4 bases and J 5 bases, with 6 bases left between them. Germline CDR1 and CDR2: SGHNT and YYREEE (reference sequence). This CDR3 comprises 11 residues. Together with reference TRBV5-4 and TRBJ2-5, the CDR3 gives the full variable domain: ETGVTQSPTHLIKTRGQQVTLRCSSQSGHNTVSWYQQALGQGPQFIFQYYREEENGRGNFPPRFSGLQFPNYSSELNVNALELDDSALYLCASSLSETQYFGPGTRLLVL.

The CDR3 spells CASSFGTSGALTYEQYF. The CDR3 DNA reads as TGTGCCAGCAGCTTCGGAACTAGCGGGGCCCTCACCTACGAGCAGTACTTC. This sequence joins TRBV13 and TRBJ2-7; TRBD2 agrees at 10 bases. The CDR3 covers 17 residues. V was clipped by 3 bases and J by 2 bases; unmatched bases: 10. Germline V gene lookup returns CDR1 PRHDT and CDR2 FYEKMQ (reference sequence). Complete variable domain (other parts from reference TRBV13 and TRBJ2-7): AAGVIQSPRHLIKEKRETATLKCYPIPRHDTVYWYQQGPGQDPQFLISFYEKMQSDKGSIPDRFSAQQFSDYHSELNMSSLELGDSALYFCASSFGTSGALTYEQYFGPGTRLTVT.

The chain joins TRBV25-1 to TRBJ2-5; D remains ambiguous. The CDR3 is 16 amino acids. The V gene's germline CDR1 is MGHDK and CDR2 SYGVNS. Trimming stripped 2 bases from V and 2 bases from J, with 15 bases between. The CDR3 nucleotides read TGTGCCAGCAGTGAAGAAGCCGGAAGACTTCAAGAGACCCAGTACTTC. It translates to CASSEEAGRLQETQYF.

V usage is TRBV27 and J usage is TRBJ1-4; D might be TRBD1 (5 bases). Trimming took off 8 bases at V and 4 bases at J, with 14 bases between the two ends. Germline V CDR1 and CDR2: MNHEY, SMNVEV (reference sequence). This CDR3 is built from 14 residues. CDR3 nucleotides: TGTGCCAGCCAAGGTAGGGGAATTAATGAAAAACTGTTTTTT. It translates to CASQGRGINEKLFF.

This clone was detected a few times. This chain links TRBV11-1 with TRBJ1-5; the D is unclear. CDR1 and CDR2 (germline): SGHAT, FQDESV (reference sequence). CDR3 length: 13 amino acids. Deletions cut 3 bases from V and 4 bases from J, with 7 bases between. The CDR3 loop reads CASSFDLNQPQHF. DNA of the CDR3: TGTGCCAGCAGCTTCGACTTAAATCAGCCCCAGCATTTT.

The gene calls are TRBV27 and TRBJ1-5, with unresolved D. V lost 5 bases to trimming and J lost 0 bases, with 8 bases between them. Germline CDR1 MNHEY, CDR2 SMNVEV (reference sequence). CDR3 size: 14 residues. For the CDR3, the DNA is TGTGCCAGCAGTCACTCATATAGCAATCAGCCCCAGCATTTT. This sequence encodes CASSHSYSNQPQHF.

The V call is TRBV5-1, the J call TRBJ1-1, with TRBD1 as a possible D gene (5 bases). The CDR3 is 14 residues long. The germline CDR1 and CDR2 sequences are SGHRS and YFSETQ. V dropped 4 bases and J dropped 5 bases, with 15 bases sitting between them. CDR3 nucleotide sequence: TGCGCCAGCAGCCCCCACCGGGGGGGAACTGAAGCTTTCTTT. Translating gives CASSPHRGGTEAFF. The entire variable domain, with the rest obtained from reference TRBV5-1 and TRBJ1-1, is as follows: KAGVTQTPRYLIKTRGQQVTLSCSPISGHRSVSWYQQTPGQGLQFLFEYFSETQRNKGNFPGRFSGRQFSNSRSEMNVSTLELGDSALYLCASSPHRGGTEAFFGQGTRLTVV.

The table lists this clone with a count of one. CDR3 coding DNA: TGTGCCAGCATAGTAAAGGGGTCGGGAAACATTCAGTACTTC. Protein: CASIVKGSGNIQYF. This sequence joins TRBV2 and TRBJ2-4, with D perhaps matching TRBD1 (5 bases). This CDR3 region has 14 residues. V was shortened by 7 bases and J by 6 bases, with 16 bases between the two germline ends. The germline V gene has CDR1 SNHLY and CDR2 FYNNEI.

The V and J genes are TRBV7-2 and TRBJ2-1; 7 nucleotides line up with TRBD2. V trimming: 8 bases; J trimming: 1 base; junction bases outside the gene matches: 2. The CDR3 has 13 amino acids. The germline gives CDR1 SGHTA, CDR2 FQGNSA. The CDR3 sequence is CASGLVSYNEQFF. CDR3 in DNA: TGTGCCAGCGGACTAGTGTCCTACAATGAGCAGTTCTTC.

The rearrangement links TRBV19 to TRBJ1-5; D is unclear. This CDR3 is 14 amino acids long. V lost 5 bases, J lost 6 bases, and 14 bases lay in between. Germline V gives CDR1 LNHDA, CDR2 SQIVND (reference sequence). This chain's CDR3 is CASSFIRLVQPQHF. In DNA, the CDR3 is TGTGCCAGTAGTTTTATTAGGTTAGTTCAGCCCCAGCATTTT. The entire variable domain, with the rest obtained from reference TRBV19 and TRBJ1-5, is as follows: DGGITQSPKYLFRKEGQNVTLSCEQNLNHDAMYWYRQDPGQGLRLIYYSQIVNDFQKGDIAEGYSVSREKKESFPLTVTSAQKNPTAFYLCASSFIRLVQPQHFGDGTRLSIL.

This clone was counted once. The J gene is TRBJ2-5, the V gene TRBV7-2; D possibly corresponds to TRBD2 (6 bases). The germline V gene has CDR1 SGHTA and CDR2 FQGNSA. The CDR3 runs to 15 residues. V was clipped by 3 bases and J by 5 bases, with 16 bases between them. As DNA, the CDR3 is TGTGCCAGCAGCTTGGAGGGCCAAGGGCGGGAGACCCAGTACTTC. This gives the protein CASSLEGQGRETQYF.

This CDR3 reads CASSPQYPGESGYTF. The CDR3, as DNA: TGCGCCAGCAGCCCTCAATACCCAGGGGAATCTGGCTACACCTTC. The chain links TRBV4-1 to TRBJ1-2; TRBD1 is a possible D gene (6 bases). V shed 4 bases and J shed 7 bases, with 19 bases lying between them. Germline V lookup: CDR1 MGHRA, CDR2 YSYEKL. The CDR3 is 15 residues long.

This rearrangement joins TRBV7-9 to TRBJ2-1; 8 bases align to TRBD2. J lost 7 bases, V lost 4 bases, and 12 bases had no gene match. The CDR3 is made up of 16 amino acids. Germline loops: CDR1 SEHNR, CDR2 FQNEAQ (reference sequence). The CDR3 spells CASSSPLAGTPNEQFF. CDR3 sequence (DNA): TGTGCCAGCAGCTCACCCTTAGCGGGAACGCCTAATGAGCAGTTCTTC.

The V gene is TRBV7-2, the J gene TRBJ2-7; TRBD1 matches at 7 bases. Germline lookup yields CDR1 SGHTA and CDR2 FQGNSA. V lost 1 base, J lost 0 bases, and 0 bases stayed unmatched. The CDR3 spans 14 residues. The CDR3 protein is CASSLGDSSYEQYF. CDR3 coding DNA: TGTGCCAGCAGCTTAGGGGACAGCTCCTACGAGCAGTACTTC.

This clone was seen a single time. The DNA for the CDR3 is TGTGCCACCAGCAGAGACCAAATCGGGGTCAGAGATACGCAGTATTTT. This gives the protein CATSRDQIGVRDTQYF. V gene TRBV15 combines with J gene TRBJ2-3; D possibly corresponds to TRBD2 (5 bases). The CDR3 runs 16 residues. Germline lookup yields CDR1 LNHNV and CDR2 YYDKDF (reference sequence). The V end was cut by 0 bases, the J end by 5 bases, with 15 bases between.

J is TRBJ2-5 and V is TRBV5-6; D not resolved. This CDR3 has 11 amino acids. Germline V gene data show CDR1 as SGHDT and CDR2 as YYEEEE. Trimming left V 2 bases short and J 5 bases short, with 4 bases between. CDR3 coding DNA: TGTGCCAGCAGCTTTCTGGAGACCCAGTACTTC. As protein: CASSFLETQYF.